The 4 T cell receptor beta chains reported below all come from one sample, sequenced in a study of cytomegalovirus exposure and HLA in healthy donors. It was with 60 Vbeta and 13 Jbeta primers that the PCR ran. Assay: immunoSEQ multiplex PCR; the TCRdb copy retains only in-frame clones and omits some. This sample has roughly 100,000 clones, with roughly 83% found just once. The sequencing sample was made of PBMCs. The receptors were sampled from a male donor in good health and CMV-seropositive.

This rearrangement joins TRBV5-4 to TRBJ2-3; 11 positions agree with TRBD2. Germline CDR1 and CDR2: SGHNT and YYREEE (reference sequence). The ends lost 0 bases at V and 0 bases at J; junction bases unmatched: 12. This CDR3 spans 20 amino acids. CDR3 DNA: TGTGCCAGCAGCTTGGGACTGGGGTTTAGCGGGGGGGGTAGCACAGATACGCAGTATTTT. Translated: CASSLGLGFSGGGSTDTQYF.

The genes are TRBV4-1 and TRBJ2-7; D might be TRBD1 (6 bases). The germline gives CDR1 MGHRA, CDR2 YSYEKL. This CDR3 spans 16 amino acids. V lost 0 bases to trimming and J lost 2 bases, with 14 bases between them. CDR3 in amino acids: CASSQEQSRGTYEQYF. CDR3 nucleotides: TGCGCCAGCAGCCAAGAGCAGTCCAGGGGTACCTACGAGCAGTACTTC.

The chain's CDR3 is CATSRDRGTDTQYF. CDR3 DNA: TGTGCCACCTCTAGGGACAGGGGAACAGATACGCAGTATTTT. The chain employs TRBV15 and TRBJ2-3; 10 bases map to TRBD1. Germline CDR1 LNHNV, CDR2 YYDKDF (reference sequence). Germline trimming cut 8 bases from V and 3 bases from J; bases unmatched to any gene: 5. CDR3 length: 14 amino acids.

This clone was picked up one time. This chain uses TRBV14 with TRBJ1-6; D is possibly TRBD1 (5 bases). The CDR3 consists of 14 residues. Trimming removed 8 bases at V and 6 bases at J, with 14 bases between. Germline CDR1 is SGHDN and CDR2 is FVKESK. CDR3 loop: CASSRGGGNSPLHF. The CDR3 nucleotides are TGTGCCAGCTCCCGCGGGGGAGGTAATTCACCCCTCCACTTT.